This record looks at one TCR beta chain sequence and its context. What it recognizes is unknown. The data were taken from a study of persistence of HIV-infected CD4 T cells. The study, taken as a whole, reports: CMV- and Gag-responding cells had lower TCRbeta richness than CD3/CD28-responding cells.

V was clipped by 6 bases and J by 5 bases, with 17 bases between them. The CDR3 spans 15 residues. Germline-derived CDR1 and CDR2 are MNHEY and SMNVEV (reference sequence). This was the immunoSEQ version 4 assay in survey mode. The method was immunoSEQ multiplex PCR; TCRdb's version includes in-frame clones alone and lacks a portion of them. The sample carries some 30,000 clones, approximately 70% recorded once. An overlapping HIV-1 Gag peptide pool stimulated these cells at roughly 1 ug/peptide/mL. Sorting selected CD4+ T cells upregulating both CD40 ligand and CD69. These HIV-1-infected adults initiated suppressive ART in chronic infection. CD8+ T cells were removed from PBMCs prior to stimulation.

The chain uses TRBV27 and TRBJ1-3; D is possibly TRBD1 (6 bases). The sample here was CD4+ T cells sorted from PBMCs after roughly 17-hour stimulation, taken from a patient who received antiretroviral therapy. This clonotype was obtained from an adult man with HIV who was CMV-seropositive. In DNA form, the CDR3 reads TGTGCCAGCAGCCTATCTCTCGGGGGCCGAAACACCATATATTTT. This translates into CASSLSLGGRNTIYF.